This TCR beta chain was captured in a study of OX40 agonist ivuxolimab in advanced cancers. Sequenced by immunoSEQ multiplex PCR; TCRdb stores in-frame clones only, minus some. The sample has 55,000 to 80,000 clones, 89% seen once; the top ten hold around 12%. Germline V gene sequence: CDR1 LNHDA, CDR2 SQIVND (reference sequence). V lost 3 bases and J lost 2; bases outside the gene matches: 13. The CDR3 extends over 17 amino acids. This sequence joins TRBV19 and TRBJ2-7; 7 bases map to TRBD2. The sequenced sample was CD4+ or CD8+ T cells sorted from blood, obtained in a trial of the OX40 agonist ivuxolimab. The sequence was collected from an adult with an advanced solid tumor such as melanoma, head and neck, liver or kidney cancer. CDR3 in DNA: TGTGCCAGTAGTATTTATAGTCCGGCTAGCGGTACCTACGAGCAGTACTTC. Residues: CASSIYSPASGTYEQYF.